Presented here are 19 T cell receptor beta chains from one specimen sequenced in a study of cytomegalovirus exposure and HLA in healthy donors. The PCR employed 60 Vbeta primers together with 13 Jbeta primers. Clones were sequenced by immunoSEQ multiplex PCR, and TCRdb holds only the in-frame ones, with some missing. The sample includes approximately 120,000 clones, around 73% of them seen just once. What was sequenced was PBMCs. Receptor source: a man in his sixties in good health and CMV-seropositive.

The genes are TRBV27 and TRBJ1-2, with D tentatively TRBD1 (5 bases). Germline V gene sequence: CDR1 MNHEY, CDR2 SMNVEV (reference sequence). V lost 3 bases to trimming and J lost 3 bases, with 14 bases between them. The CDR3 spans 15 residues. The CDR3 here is CASSFGTGLDYGYTF. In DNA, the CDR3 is TGTGCCAGCAGTTTCGGAACAGGCCTGGACTATGGCTACACCTTC.

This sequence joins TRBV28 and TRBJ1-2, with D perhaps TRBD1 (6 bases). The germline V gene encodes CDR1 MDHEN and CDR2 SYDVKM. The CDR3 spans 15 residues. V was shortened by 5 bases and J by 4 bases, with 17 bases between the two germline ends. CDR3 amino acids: CASSPPAEGGYGYTF. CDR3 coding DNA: TGTGCCAGCAGTCCACCAGCGGAAGGGGGCTATGGCTACACCTTC.

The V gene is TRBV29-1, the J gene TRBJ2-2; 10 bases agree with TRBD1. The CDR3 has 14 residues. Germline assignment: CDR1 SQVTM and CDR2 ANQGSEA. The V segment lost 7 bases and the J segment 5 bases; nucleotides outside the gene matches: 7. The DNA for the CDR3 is TGCAGCGGCTTGGGACAGGGGAGAACCGGGGAGCTGTTTTTT. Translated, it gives CSGLGQGRTGELFF.

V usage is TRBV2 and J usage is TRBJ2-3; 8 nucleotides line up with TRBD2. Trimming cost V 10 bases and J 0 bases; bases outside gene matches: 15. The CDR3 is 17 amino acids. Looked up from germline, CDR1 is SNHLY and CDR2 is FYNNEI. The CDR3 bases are TGTGCCACTTACCTTCAGGGTCGGGGGGGTAGCACAGATACGCAGTATTTT. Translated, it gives CATYLQGRGGSTDTQYF.

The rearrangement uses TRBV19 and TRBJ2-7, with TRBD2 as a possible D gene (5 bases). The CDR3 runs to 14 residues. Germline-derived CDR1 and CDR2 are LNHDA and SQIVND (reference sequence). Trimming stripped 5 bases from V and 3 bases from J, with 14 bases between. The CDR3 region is CASSLLGNHYEQYF. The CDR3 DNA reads TGTGCCAGTAGTCTGCTCGGGAACCACTACGAGCAGTACTTC.

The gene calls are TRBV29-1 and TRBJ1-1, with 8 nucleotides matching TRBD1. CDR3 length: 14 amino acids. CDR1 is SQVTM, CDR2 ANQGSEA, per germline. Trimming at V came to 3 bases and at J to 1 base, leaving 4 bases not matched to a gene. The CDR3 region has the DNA TGCAGCGTTGAGCAGGGGGCTCGGAACACTGAAGCTTTCTTT. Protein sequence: CSVEQGARNTEAFF.

CDR3 region: CASSLTGDAYNSPLHF. The CDR3 bases are TGTGCCAGCAGCTTGACAGGGGACGCCTATAATTCACCCCTCCACTTT. The chain couples TRBV7-2 to TRBJ1-6; TRBD1 agrees at 8 bases. Per the germline V gene, CDR1 is SGHTA and CDR2 is FQGNSA. The CDR3 length is 16 residues. J lost 2 bases, V lost 3 bases, and 3 bases had no gene match.

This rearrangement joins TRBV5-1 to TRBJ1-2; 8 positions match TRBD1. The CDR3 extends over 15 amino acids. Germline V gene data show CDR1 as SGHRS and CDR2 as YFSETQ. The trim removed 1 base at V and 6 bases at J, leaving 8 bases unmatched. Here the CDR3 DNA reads TGCGCCAGCAGCTTGCTTACAGGGGGGGTCAATGGCTACACCTTC. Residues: CASSLLTGGVNGYTF.

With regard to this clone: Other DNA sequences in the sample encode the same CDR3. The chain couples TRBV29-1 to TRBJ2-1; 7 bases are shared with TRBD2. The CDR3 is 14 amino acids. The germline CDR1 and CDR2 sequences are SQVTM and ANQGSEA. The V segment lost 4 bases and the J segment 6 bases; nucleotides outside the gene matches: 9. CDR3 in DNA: TGCAGCGTTGTCGGCGGCAGCGGGGCCAATGAGCAGTTCTTC. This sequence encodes CSVVGGSGANEQFF.

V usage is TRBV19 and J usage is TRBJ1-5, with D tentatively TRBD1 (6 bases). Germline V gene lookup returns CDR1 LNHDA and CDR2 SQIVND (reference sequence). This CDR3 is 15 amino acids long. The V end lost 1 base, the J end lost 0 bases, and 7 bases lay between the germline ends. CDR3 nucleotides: TGTGCCAGTAGTATAGGACAGGCTAGCAATCAGCCCCAGCATTTT. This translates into CASSIGQASNQPQHF.

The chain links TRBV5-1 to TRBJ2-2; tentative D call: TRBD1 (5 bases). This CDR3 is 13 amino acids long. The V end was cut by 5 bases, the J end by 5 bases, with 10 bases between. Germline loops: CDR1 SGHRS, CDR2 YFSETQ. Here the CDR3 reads CASRFQGTGELFF. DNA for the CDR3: TGCGCCAGCAGGTTTCAGGGTACCGGGGAGCTGTTTTTT. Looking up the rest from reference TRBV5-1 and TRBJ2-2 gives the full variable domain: KAGVTQTPRYLIKTRGQQVTLSCSPISGHRSVSWYQQTPGQGLQFLFEYFSETQRNKGNFPGRFSGRQFSNSRSEMNVSTLELGDSALYLCASRFQGTGELFFGEGSRLTVL.

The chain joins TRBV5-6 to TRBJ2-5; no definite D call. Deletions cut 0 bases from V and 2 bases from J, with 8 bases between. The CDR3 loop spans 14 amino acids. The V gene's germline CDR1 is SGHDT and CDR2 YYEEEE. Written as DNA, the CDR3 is TGTGCCAGCAGCTTGGTCGGTTTACAAGAGACCCAGTACTTC. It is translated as CASSLVGLQETQYF.

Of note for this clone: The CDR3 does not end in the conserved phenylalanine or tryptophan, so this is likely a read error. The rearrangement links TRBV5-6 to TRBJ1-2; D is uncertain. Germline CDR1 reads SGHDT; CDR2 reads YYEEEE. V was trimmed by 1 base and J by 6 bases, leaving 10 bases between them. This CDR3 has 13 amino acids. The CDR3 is CASSLLSRDGYTL. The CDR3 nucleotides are TGTGCCAGCAGCTTGTTAAGTCGGGATGGCTACACCCTC.

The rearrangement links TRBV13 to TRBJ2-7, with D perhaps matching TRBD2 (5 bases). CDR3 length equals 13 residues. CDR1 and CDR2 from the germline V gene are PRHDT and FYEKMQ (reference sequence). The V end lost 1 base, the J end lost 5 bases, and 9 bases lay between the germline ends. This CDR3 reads CASSLDRRDEQYF. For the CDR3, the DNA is TGTGCCAGCAGCTTAGATCGGCGGGACGAGCAGTACTTC.

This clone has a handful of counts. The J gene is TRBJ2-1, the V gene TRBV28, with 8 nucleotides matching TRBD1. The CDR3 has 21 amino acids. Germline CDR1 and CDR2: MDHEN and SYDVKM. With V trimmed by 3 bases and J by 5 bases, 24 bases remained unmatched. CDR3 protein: CASSLVIGGGLGQAINNEQFF. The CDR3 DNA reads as TGTGCCAGCAGTTTGGTCATAGGAGGGGGACTGGGACAGGCAATAAACAATGAGCAGTTCTTC.

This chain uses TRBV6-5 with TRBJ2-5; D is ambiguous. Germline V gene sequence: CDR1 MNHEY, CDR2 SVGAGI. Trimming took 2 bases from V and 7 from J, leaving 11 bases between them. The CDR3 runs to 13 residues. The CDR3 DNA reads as TGTGCCAGCAGTTACAATAGCCTTGGGACCCAGTACTTC. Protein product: CASSYNSLGTQYF.

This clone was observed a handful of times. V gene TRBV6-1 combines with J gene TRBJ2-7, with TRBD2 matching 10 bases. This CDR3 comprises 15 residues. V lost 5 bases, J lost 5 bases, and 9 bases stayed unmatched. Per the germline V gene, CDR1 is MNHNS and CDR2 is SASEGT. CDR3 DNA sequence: TGTGCCAGCAGTAATTTAGCGGGGGGTCTACACGAGCAGTACTTC. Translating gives CASSNLAGGLHEQYF.

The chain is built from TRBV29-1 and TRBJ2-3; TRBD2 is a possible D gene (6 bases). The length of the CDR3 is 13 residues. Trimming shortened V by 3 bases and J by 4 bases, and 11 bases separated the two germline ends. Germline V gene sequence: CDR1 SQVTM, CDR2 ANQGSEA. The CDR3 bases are TGCAGCGTTGAGACACAGCGGGCAGATACGCAGTATTTT. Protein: CSVETQRADTQYF.

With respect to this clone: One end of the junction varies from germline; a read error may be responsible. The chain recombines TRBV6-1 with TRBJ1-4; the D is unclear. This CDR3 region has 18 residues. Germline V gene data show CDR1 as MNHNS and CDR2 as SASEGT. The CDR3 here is CASSQAATSDATNEKLFF. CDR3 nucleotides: TGTGCCAGCAGTCAAGCGGCCACCTCCGATGCAACTAATGAAAAACTGTTTTTT.